This T cell receptor beta chain emerged from a study of blood T cell repertoires in COVID-19. Study overall: Sites in the United States, Italy and Spain provided acute and convalescent COVID-19 samples. Sources were T cells, B-cell-depleted T cells, or PBMCs; the material itself was cDNA or gDNA.

Germline V CDR1 and CDR2: KGHSH, LQKENI. This CDR3 is 17 amino acids long. The ends were cut back, 1 base at V and 4 bases at J, with 19 bases in the middle. Per the authors' pipeline: Estimates of nucleated cell counts were drawn from the amplification of reference gene primers. TCRdb's copy holds only in-frame clones and misses some; the assay was immunoSEQ multiplex PCR. V, J and clone size are those of that table, while D and trimming were read from the DNA. This table holds approximately 300,000 clones, over 70% found once. The sample consisted of peripheral blood. The sequence derives from a woman aged 50 to 60 with acute or convalescent COVID-19. The chain recombines TRBV18 with TRBJ1-2; possibly TRBD1 for D (6 bases). The CDR3 region has the DNA TGTGCCAGCTCACCACAGCGGACAGCGGACGAAGGCTATGGCTACACCTTC. This sequence encodes CASSPQRTADEGYGYTF.